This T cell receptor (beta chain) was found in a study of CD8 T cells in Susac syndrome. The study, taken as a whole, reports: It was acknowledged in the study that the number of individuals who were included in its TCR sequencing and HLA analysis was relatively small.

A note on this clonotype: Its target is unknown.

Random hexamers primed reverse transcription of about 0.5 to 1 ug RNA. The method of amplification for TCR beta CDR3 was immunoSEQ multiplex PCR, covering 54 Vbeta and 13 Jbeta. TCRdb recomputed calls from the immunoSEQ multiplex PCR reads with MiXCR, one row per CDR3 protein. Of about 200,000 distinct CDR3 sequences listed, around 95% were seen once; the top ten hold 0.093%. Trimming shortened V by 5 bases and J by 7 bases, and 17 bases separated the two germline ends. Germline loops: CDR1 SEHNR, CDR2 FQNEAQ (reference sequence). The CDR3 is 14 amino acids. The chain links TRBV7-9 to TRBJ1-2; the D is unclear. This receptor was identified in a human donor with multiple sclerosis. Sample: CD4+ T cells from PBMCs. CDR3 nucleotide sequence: TGTGCCAGCAGCCCTTCATTTACCCGTCTTGGCTACACCTTC. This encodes CASSPSFTRLGYTF.